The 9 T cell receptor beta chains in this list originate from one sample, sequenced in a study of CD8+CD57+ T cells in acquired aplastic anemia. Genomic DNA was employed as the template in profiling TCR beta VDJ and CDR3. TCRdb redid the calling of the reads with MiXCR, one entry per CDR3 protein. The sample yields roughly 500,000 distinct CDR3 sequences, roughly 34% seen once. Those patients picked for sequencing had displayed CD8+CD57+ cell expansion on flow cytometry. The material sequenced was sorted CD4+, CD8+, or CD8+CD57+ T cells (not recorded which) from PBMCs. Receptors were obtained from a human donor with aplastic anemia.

CDR3 region: CATSRSGTANTEAFF. For the CDR3, the DNA is TGTGCCACCAGTAGATCCGGGACCGCGAACACTGAAGCTTTCTTT. The chain recombines TRBV15 with TRBJ1-1; D is possibly TRBD1 (5 bases). V was clipped by 6 bases and J by 1 base, with 15 bases between them. The length of the CDR3 is 15 residues. Germline-derived CDR1 and CDR2 are LNHNV and YYDKDF (reference sequence).

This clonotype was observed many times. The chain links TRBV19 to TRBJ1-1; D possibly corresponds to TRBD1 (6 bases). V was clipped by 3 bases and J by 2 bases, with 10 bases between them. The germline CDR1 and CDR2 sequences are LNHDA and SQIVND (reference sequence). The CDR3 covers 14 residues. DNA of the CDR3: TGTGCCAGTAGTATTTGGGGGGCCAACACTGAAGCTTTCTTT. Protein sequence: CASSIWGANTEAFF.

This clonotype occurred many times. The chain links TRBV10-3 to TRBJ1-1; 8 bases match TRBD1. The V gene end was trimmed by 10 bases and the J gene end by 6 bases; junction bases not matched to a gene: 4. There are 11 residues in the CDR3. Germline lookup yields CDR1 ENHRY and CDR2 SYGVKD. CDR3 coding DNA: TGTGCCACCCGGACAGGGCCTGAAGCTTTCTTT. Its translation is CATRTGPEAFF.

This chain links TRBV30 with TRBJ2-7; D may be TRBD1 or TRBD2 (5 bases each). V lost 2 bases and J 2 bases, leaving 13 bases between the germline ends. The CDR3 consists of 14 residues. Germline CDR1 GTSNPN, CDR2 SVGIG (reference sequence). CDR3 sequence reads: CAWSSNWGTYEQYF. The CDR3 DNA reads TGTGCCTGGAGTTCAAACTGGGGGACCTACGAGCAGTACTTC.

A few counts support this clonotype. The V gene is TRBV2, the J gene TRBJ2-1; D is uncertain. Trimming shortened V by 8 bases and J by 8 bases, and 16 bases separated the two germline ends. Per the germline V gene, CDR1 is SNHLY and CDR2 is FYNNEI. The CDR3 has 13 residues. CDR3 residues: CASLESTRHEQFF. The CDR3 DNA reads TGTGCCAGCTTAGAATCGACCCGCCATGAGCAGTTCTTC.

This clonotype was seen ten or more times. The CDR3 protein is CASSMVHFSYEQYF. The CDR3 nucleotides read TGTGCCAGTAGTATGGTACATTTCTCCTACGAGCAGTACTTC. The chain combines TRBV19 with TRBJ2-7; D remains ambiguous. CDR1 is LNHDA and CDR2 is SQIVND in the germline V gene (reference sequence). V was clipped by 3 bases and J by 0 bases, with 9 bases between them. The CDR3 length is 14 residues.

CDR3 DNA sequence: TGTGCCACCAGCAGAGGGACTAGCGGACCGAGCACAGATACGCAGTATTTT. This gives the protein CATSRGTSGPSTDTQYF. This chain uses TRBV15 with TRBJ2-3, with 10 bases lining up with TRBD2. The CDR3 sequence is 17 residues long. V gave up 1 base and J gave up 0 bases; unmatched junction bases: 4. CDR1 and CDR2 from the germline V gene are LNHNV and YYDKDF (reference sequence).

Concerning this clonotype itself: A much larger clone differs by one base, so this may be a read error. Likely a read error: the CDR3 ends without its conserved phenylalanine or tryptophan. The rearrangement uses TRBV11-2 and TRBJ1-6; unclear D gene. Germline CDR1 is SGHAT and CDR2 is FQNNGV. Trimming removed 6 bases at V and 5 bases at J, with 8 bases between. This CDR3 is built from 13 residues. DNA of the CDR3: TGTGCCAGCAGGAGCATTGATAATTCACCCCTCCACCTT. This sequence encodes CASRSIDNSPLHL.

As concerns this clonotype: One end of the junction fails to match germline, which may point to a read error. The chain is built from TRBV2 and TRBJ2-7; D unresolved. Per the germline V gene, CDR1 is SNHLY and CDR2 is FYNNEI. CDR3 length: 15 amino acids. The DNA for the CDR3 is TGTGCCAGCAGTGAAGATCCGCCACCGAGCTACAAGCAGTACTTC. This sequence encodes CASSEDPPPSYKQYF.